The 28 T cell receptor beta chains in this list originate from one sample, sequenced in a study of early T cells in non-severe SARS-CoV-2 infection. MiXCR, applied by TCRdb to the 5' RACE reads, yields one record per CDR3 protein. The data hold around 50,000 distinct CDR3 sequences, with about 5.9% observed a single time. Sequenced: whole blood. Source of these receptors: an adult who was a healthcare worker with PCR-confirmed SARS-CoV-2 infection or an uninfected control (not recorded which).

This clonotype was seen at least ten times. The chain employs TRBV11-2 and TRBJ1-2; possible D gene TRBD1, 6 bases. Trimming took 4 bases from V and 4 from J, leaving 10 bases between them. Germline V CDR1 and CDR2: SGHAT, FQNNGV. The CDR3 is made up of 13 amino acids. CDR3 DNA: TGTGCCAGCAGCTCGCGACAGGCCTATGGCTACACCTTC. Residues: CASSSRQAYGYTF.

This clonotype was detected many times. J is TRBJ1-2 and V is TRBV19; D call uncertain. The CDR3 loop spans 14 amino acids. CDR1 and CDR2 (germline): LNHDA, SQIVND (reference sequence). V lost 1 base and J 6 bases, leaving 12 bases between the germline ends. The CDR3 loop reads CASSIGEAANGYTF. In DNA, the CDR3 is TGTGCCAGTAGTATAGGCGAGGCAGCCAATGGCTACACCTTC.

This clonotype has at least ten counts. The chain links TRBV6-5 to TRBJ2-3, with a weak D call TRBD1 (6 bases). Germline V gives CDR1 MNHEY, CDR2 SVGAGI. The V end lost 2 bases, the J end lost 3 bases, and 12 bases lay between the germline ends. The CDR3 is 15 residues long. This CDR3 is CASSYIRGGTDTQYF. CDR3 in DNA: TGTGCCAGCAGTTACATCAGGGGCGGGACAGATACGCAGTATTTT.

This chain uses TRBV6-5 with TRBJ2-3; TRBD2 matches 7 bases. Germline CDR1 is MNHEY and CDR2 is SVGAGI. The CDR3 runs to 15 residues. The J segment lost 2 bases and the V segment lost 3 bases, leaving 5 bases of the junction unmatched. The CDR3, as DNA: TGTGCCAGCAGTTATCGCAGCGGGGTCACAGATACGCAGTATTTT. This translates into CASSYRSGVTDTQYF.

Only a few counts were recorded for this clonotype. The J gene is TRBJ1-1, the V gene TRBV29-1, with 8 bases matching TRBD1. Germline loops: CDR1 SQVTM, CDR2 ANQGSEA. With 7 bases clipped from V and 1 base from J, the junction kept 8 bases outside the gene matches. This CDR3 contains 14 residues. The CDR3 nucleotides read TGCAGCGCTCAAACCGGGACAGGGAACACTGAAGCTTTCTTT. This encodes CSAQTGTGNTEAFF.

The chain combines TRBV14 with TRBJ2-5, with D perhaps matching TRBD2 (5 bases). Germline V gives CDR1 SGHDN, CDR2 FVKESK. This CDR3 is built from 15 residues. Trimming pared 0 bases from V and 4 bases from J, leaving 12 bases between. This chain's CDR3 is CASSQDLSGGETQYF. DNA of the CDR3: TGTGCCAGCAGCCAAGATCTCTCCGGAGGAGAGACCCAGTACTTC.

This clonotype appeared a few times. The rearrangement joins TRBV19 to TRBJ1-5, with TRBD1 matching 8 bases. CDR3 length: 15 residues. The ends lost 5 bases at V and 4 bases at J; junction bases unmatched: 7. Per the germline V gene, CDR1 is LNHDA and CDR2 is SQIVND (reference sequence). The CDR3 nucleotides read TGTGCCAGTAGTCTCCTGGACAGGGAGAATCAGCCCCAGCATTTT. It is translated as CASSLLDRENQPQHF. Full variable domain (missing parts from reference TRBV19 and TRBJ1-5): DGGITQSPKYLFRKEGQNVTLSCEQNLNHDAMYWYRQDPGQGLRLIYYSQIVNDFQKGDIAEGYSVSREKKESFPLTVTSAQKNPTAFYLCASSLLDRENQPQHFGDGTRLSIL.

This clonotype was seen many times. CDR3 sequence: CASSYSPGNQPQHF. The DNA of the CDR3 is TGTGCCAGCAGTTACTCGCCAGGCAATCAGCCCCAGCATTTT. V and J are TRBV6-6 and TRBJ1-5; D not resolved. V was cut by 0 bases and J by 2 bases, with 5 bases left in between. The CDR3 runs 14 residues. The germline V gene encodes CDR1 MNHNY and CDR2 SVGAGI (reference sequence).

J is TRBJ2-2 and V is TRBV30; possible D gene TRBD1, 5 bases. The V and J ends lost 0 bases and 3 bases respectively, with 11 bases between them. The length of the CDR3 is 15 residues. CDR1 is GTSNPN, CDR2 SVGIG, per germline (reference sequence). DNA of the CDR3: TGTGCCTGGAGTGTACGGCGACAGTACACCGGGGAGCTGTTTTTT. Translating it yields CAWSVRRQYTGELFF.

The sample holds many counts of this clonotype. This chain links TRBV11-3 with TRBJ2-5; 11 nucleotides align to TRBD2. Germline loops: CDR1 SGHNT, CDR2 YENEEA. V was clipped by 4 bases and J by 2 bases; unmatched bases: 6. This CDR3 comprises 16 residues. CDR3 sequence reads: CASSSRLAGKQETQYF. Written as DNA, the CDR3 is TGTGCCAGCAGCTCAAGACTAGCGGGGAAACAAGAGACCCAGTACTTC.

The chain recombines TRBV6-1 with TRBJ2-7, with TRBD1 matching over 10 bases. J lost 5 bases, V lost 4 bases, and 8 bases had no gene match. The CDR3 has 15 amino acids. Germline values: CDR1 MNHNS, CDR2 SASEGT. CDR3 sequence (DNA): TGTGCCAGCAGTGCTCAACCGGGACAGGGGAACGAGCAGTACTTC. Its translation is CASSAQPGQGNEQYF.

This clonotype has ten or more counts. V gene TRBV19 combines with J gene TRBJ2-7; 8 bases agree with TRBD1. The trim removed 3 bases at V and 1 base at J, leaving 5 bases unmatched. CDR3 length: 15 residues. Germline V CDR1 and CDR2: LNHDA, SQIVND (reference sequence). CDR3 coding DNA: TGTGCCAGTAGTATCAGCGGACAGGGTTCCTACGAGCAGTACTTC. Amino acids: CASSISGQGSYEQYF. Combining the CDR3 with reference TRBV19 and TRBJ2-7 gives the whole variable domain DGGITQSPKYLFRKEGQNVTLSCEQNLNHDAMYWYRQDPGQGLRLIYYSQIVNDFQKGDIAEGYSVSREKKESFPLTVTSAQKNPTAFYLCASSISGQGSYEQYFGPGTRLTVT.

To note about this clonotype: One junction end disagrees with the germline gene, perhaps due to a read error. The CDR3 DNA is TGCGCCAGCAGCGGACAGGGAGTATCCTACGAGCAGTACTTC. It yields the protein CASSGQGVSYEQYF. The rearrangement joins TRBV6-2 or TRBV6-3 to TRBJ2-7; 8 bases agree with TRBD1. CDR1 is MNHEY, CDR2 SVGEGT, per germline. There are 14 residues in the CDR3.

This clonotype has at least ten counts. The chain has TRBV20-1 and TRBJ2-3; D is perhaps TRBD1 or TRBD2 (5 bases each). Between the trimmed V and J ends, which lost 0 bases and 6 bases, there was a span of 13 bases. The CDR3 spans 14 residues. The germline V gene has CDR1 DFQATT and CDR2 SNEGSKA (reference sequence). This CDR3 reads CSAREFGGWDTQYF. The CDR3 DNA follows: TGCAGTGCTAGAGAATTTGGGGGATGGGATACGCAGTATTTT.

This clonotype was found a few times. V and J are TRBV7-2 and TRBJ2-5, with no clear D. The CDR3 spans 15 residues. The V end was cut by 0 bases, the J end by 1 base, with 9 bases between. Germline V CDR1 and CDR2: SGHTA, FQGNSA. CDR3 loop: CASSLAGQIQETQYF. DNA for the CDR3: TGTGCCAGCAGCTTAGCGGGCCAGATCCAAGAGACCCAGTACTTC.

Many counts were recorded for this clonotype. The J gene is TRBJ2-2, the V gene TRBV7-9, with 9 positions matching TRBD1. Germline V CDR1 and CDR2: SEHNR, FQNEAQ (reference sequence). The CDR3 is 14 amino acids. The J segment lost 3 bases and the V segment lost 8 bases, leaving 4 bases of the junction unmatched. The CDR3 DNA sequence: TGTGCCAGCCCCCGGACAGGGGACACCGGGGAGCTGTTTTTT. The encoded protein is CASPRTGDTGELFF.

This clonotype was detected a few times. The chain carries TRBV7-2 and TRBJ2-3; D unclear. Trimming cost V 1 base and J 4 bases, with 6 bases left between them. Germline V gene data show CDR1 as SGHTA and CDR2 as FQGNSA. This CDR3 has 13 amino acids. For the CDR3, the DNA is TGTGCCAGCAGCTTAGTTCCCCCAGATACGCAGTATTTT. It is translated as CASSLVPPDTQYF.

A word on this clonotype: The junction does not match germline at one end; this may be a read error. The V call is TRBV18, the J call TRBJ1-4; D is uncertain. The CDR3 loop spans 15 amino acids. CDR1 is KGHSH and CDR2 is LQKENI in the germline V gene. The CDR3 region has the DNA TGTGCCAGCTCCGACTCCGGCCCCACCGGAGAAAAACTGATTTTT. Its translation is CASSDSGPTGEKLIF.

This clonotype was detected many times. The chain is built from TRBV30 and TRBJ1-6; no firm D call. The CDR3 runs to 12 residues. Germline V gene lookup returns CDR1 GTSNPN and CDR2 SVGIG (reference sequence). The V and J ends lost 5 bases and 10 bases respectively, with 12 bases between them. The CDR3 DNA is TGTGCCTGGGGCCTCCGTGGATCACCCCTCCACTTT. Translated, it gives CAWGLRGSPLHF.

Ten or more counts support this clonotype. The chain combines TRBV5-1 with TRBJ1-1, with D uncertain. The germline V and J ends were trimmed by 4 bases and 3 bases, with 13 bases remaining between them. Germline V lookup: CDR1 SGHRS, CDR2 YFSETQ. The CDR3 is 14 residues long. The CDR3 DNA reads TGCGCCAGCAGCCCCGGCGGGTCGGACACTGAAGCTTTCTTT. Translating it yields CASSPGGSDTEAFF.

CDR3 loop: CASSRPNTDTQYF. DNA for the CDR3: TGTGCCAGCAGCCGACCAAACACAGATACGCAGTATTTT. The chain is built from TRBV7-2 and TRBJ2-3, with D unresolved. The CDR3 runs 13 residues. Trimming left V 5 bases short and J 2 bases short, with 8 bases between. The germline V gene encodes CDR1 SGHTA and CDR2 FQGNSA.

This clonotype came up many times. V usage is TRBV7-8 and J usage is TRBJ1-2, with a possible D match to TRBD1 (5 bases). This CDR3 region has 14 residues. Trimming took off 1 base at V and 4 bases at J, with 10 bases between the two ends. CDR1 SGHVS and CDR2 FQNEAQ come from the germline V gene. CDR3 sequence (DNA): TGTGCCAGCAGCTTAGATAGGGGTACCTATGGCTACACCTTC. It translates to CASSLDRGTYGYTF.

This clonotype was detected only a few times. The chain joins TRBV30 to TRBJ1-1, with no clear D. The CDR3 totals 11 residues. The germline V and J ends were trimmed by 0 bases and 7 bases, with 6 bases remaining between them. Germline V gene data show CDR1 as GTSNPN and CDR2 as SVGIG (reference sequence). The CDR3 DNA sequence: TGTGCCTGGAGTGTTTGGTATGAAGCTTTCTTT. This translates into CAWSVWYEAFF.

The sample holds a few counts of this clonotype. The chain links TRBV11-2 to TRBJ2-5, with D perhaps being TRBD1 or TRBD2 (5 bases each). The CDR3 totals 13 residues. Germline assignment: CDR1 SGHAT and CDR2 FQNNGV. V was cut by 7 bases and J by 5 bases, with 14 bases left in between. CDR3 in amino acids: CASTRDRWETQYF. CDR3 in DNA: TGTGCCAGCACCCGGGACCGTTGGGAGACCCAGTACTTC.

The chain couples TRBV7-8 to TRBJ2-2; either TRBD1 or TRBD2 may fit D (5 bases each). The V end was cut by 1 base, the J end by 6 bases, with 6 bases between. CDR3 length: 13 residues. Germline V gene sequence: CDR1 SGHVS, CDR2 FQNEAQ. In DNA form, the CDR3 reads TGTGCCAGCAGCTTAGGAGGGGCCGGGGAGCTGTTTTTT. Translated, it gives CASSLGGAGELFF.

This clonotype was recorded at least ten times. The rearrangement uses TRBV10-3 and TRBJ2-7; the D gene could be TRBD1 or TRBD2 (6 bases each). CDR3 length: 14 amino acids. Deletions cut 3 bases from V and 6 bases from J, with 15 bases between. CDR1 and CDR2 (germline): ENHRY, SYGVKD. CDR3 sequence: CAISDYQGRREQYF. For the CDR3, the DNA is TGTGCCATCAGTGATTACCAGGGGAGGCGCGAGCAGTACTTC.

This clonotype came up a few times. The rearrangement links TRBV6-5 to TRBJ2-3, with 8 nucleotides matching TRBD2. With V trimmed by 6 bases and J by 2 bases, 10 bases remained unmatched. The CDR3 covers 16 residues. Looked up from germline, CDR1 is MNHEY and CDR2 is SVGAGI. CDR3 coding DNA: TGTGCCAGCAGCTTGGCCGGGGGGGCACTCACAGATACGCAGTATTTT. Translated, it gives CASSLAGGALTDTQYF.

The CDR3 sequence is CASSQGRETGYNEQFF. Written as DNA, the CDR3 is TGTGCCAGCAGCCAAGGTCGTGAGACTGGTTACAATGAGCAGTTCTTC. This chain links TRBV3-1 with TRBJ2-1; D not resolved. Germline V gene sequence: CDR1 LGHDT, CDR2 YNNKEL (reference sequence). The CDR3 is 16 amino acids. Trimming took 1 base from V and 4 from J, leaving 14 bases between them.